Each of the 4 T cell receptor beta chains below was sequenced from the same sample in a study of T cells in Graves' hyperthyroidism and ophthalmopathy. It was RNA transcripts that yielded the amplified TCR beta CDR3 regions. HTBI primers drove first-round RT-PCR of the TCR CDR3. TCRdb re-called the multiplex PCR reads with MiXCR, one entry per CDR3 protein. The repertoire consists of 300,000 to 400,000 distinct CDR3 sequences, with roughly a fifth occurring once and the leading ten covering 50%. The sequenced material came from blood. These receptors originate from a woman in her 50s with Graves' hyperthyroidism.

This clonotype was picked up a small number of times. V usage is TRBV27 and J usage is TRBJ1-2, with 10 positions matching TRBD1. The CDR3 loop spans 17 amino acids. The germline V gene has CDR1 MNHEY and CDR2 SMNVEV (reference sequence). Unmatched junction bases numbered 12, after V lost 2 bases and J lost 6 bases. For the CDR3, the DNA is TGTGCCAGCAGTTTAAGCCCCGGGACAGGGGCACCCAATGGCTACACCTTC. As protein: CASSLSPGTGAPNGYTF.

This clonotype occurred many times. The rearrangement joins TRBV5-8 to TRBJ2-3; 8 nucleotides agree with TRBD2. Per germline, CDR1 SGHTS and CDR2 YDEGEE. CDR3 length equals 17 residues. The V gene end was trimmed by 4 bases and the J gene end by 5 bases; junction bases not matched to a gene: 15. CDR3 nucleotide sequence: TGTGCCAGCAGCACGGGGGGGCCGGGGCCTACGGGAGATACGCAGTATTTT. Residues: CASSTGGPGPTGDTQYF.

This clonotype occurred a few times. The rearrangement joins TRBV20-1 to TRBJ2-5, with a possible D match to TRBD1 (6 bases). Between the trimmed V and J ends, which lost 4 bases and 7 bases, there was a span of 19 bases. CDR3 length: 14 residues. Germline loops: CDR1 DFQATT, CDR2 SNEGSKA (reference sequence). DNA of the CDR3: TGCAGTGCTACACTGGACAGAGGGTCAGGGACCCAGTACTTC. Residues: CSATLDRGSGTQYF.

This clonotype occurred many times. V gene TRBV28 combines with J gene TRBJ1-2; no firm D call. This CDR3 region has 15 residues. Germline loops: CDR1 MDHEN, CDR2 SYDVKM. The V end lost 5 bases, the J end lost 10 bases, and 23 bases lay between the germline ends. CDR3 bases: TGTGCCAGCAGTCTTCGGGGAGGCCAGCTTGGAGACTACACCTTC. This encodes CASSLRGGQLGDYTF.